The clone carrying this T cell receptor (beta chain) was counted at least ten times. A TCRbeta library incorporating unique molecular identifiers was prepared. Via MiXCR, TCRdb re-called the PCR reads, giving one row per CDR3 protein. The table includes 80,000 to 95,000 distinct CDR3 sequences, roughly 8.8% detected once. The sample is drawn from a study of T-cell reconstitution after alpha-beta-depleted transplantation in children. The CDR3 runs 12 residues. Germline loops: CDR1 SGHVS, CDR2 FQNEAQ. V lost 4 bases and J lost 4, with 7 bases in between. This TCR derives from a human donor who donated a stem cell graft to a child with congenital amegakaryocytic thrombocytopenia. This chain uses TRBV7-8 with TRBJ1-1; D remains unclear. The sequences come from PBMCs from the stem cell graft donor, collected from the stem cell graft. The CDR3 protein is CASSSRGTEAFF. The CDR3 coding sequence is TGTGCCAGCAGCTCTCGCGGCACTGAAGCTTTCTTT. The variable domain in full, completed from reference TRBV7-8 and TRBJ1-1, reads GAGVSQSPRYKVAKRGQDVALRCDPISGHVSLFWYQQALGQGPEFLTYFQNEAQLDKSGLPSDRFFAERPEGSVSTLKIQRTQQEDSAVYLCASSSRGTEAFFGQGTRLTVV.